Below, 26 T cell receptor beta chains from the same sample are listed, as sequenced in a study of T cell repertoires in cytomegalovirus infection. One entry per CDR3 protein, called by TCRdb with MiXCR from the reads. Altogether fewer than 1,000,000 distinct CDR3 sequences are present, around 32% being singletons, with the ten largest covering over 11%. Antigens for these TCRs are unknown. Material: cultured CD8+ T cells from PBMCs, obtained from culture after CMV antigen stimulation. The receptors were gathered from a human donor in good health (CMV status not recorded). Some clones in this sample may be carry-over from other donors' samples.

This CDR3 is CASSRTGLGTEAFF. The DNA for the CDR3 is TGTGCCAGCAGCAGGACAGGGTTGGGCACTGAAGCTTTCTTT. V and J are TRBV27 and TRBJ1-1, with 8 bases matching TRBD1. The CDR3 is 14 residues long. Germline values: CDR1 MNHEY, CDR2 SMNVEV (reference sequence). Trimming removed 6 bases from V and 4 bases from J; junction bases left unmatched: 7.

This chain connects TRBV5-6 to TRBJ2-7; D ambiguous. Trimming stripped 1 base from V and 4 bases from J, with 15 bases between. The CDR3 runs 15 residues. Germline assignment: CDR1 SGHDT and CDR2 YYEEEE. The CDR3 DNA reads TGTGCCAGCAGCTTGACCCCCGGGCTACCATACGAGCAGTACTTC. Amino acids: CASSLTPGLPYEQYF.

The rearrangement uses TRBV7-6 and TRBJ2-7; TRBD1 agrees at 9 bases. The V gene end was trimmed by 5 bases and the J gene end by 1 base; junction bases not matched to a gene: 6. This CDR3 spans 15 amino acids. From germline, CDR1 is SGHVS and CDR2 FNYEAQ. CDR3 bases: TGTGCCAGCAGCCAGACAGGGGGTACATCCTACGAGCAGTACTTC. Translation gives CASSQTGGTSYEQYF.

The genes are TRBV10-3 and TRBJ1-1; D remains unclear. V lost 6 bases and J 1 base, leaving 6 bases between the germline ends. This CDR3 is 12 amino acids long. Germline CDR1 and CDR2: ENHRY and SYGVKD. CDR3 sequence reads: CAISRENTEAFF. The CDR3 DNA reads TGTGCCATCAGCCGGGAGAACACTGAAGCTTTCTTT.

The chain carries TRBV27 and TRBJ1-2; a weak D match, TRBD1 (6 bases). Deletions cut 8 bases from V and 6 bases from J, with 16 bases between. CDR1 and CDR2 from the germline V gene are MNHEY and SMNVEV (reference sequence). The CDR3 extends over 13 amino acids. CDR3 region: CASAYTGNNGYTF. The CDR3 DNA is TGTGCCAGCGCCTACACAGGGAACAATGGCTACACCTTC.

V gene TRBV6-8 combines with J gene TRBJ1-1; a possible D gene is TRBD1 (6 bases). Trimming took 0 bases from V and 1 from J, leaving 15 bases between them. Germline V gene sequence: CDR1 MNHGY, CDR2 SAAAGT. The length of the CDR3 is 17 residues. This CDR3 is CASSYSLGGRPNTEAFF. Here the CDR3 DNA reads TGTGCCAGCAGTTACTCTTTAGGGGGACGGCCGAACACTGAAGCTTTCTTT.

The J gene is TRBJ1-6, the V gene TRBV6-5; TRBD1 aligns across 9 bases. Trimming cost V 0 bases and J 9 bases; bases outside gene matches: 6. Germline loops: CDR1 MNHEY, CDR2 SVGAGI. This CDR3 is 16 amino acids long. CDR3 DNA sequence: TGTGCCAGCAGTTACTCACCGGGGACAGGGAGTTCACCCCTCCACTTT. Translating gives CASSYSPGTGSSPLHF.

The chain links TRBV7-6 to TRBJ2-7; 8 bases agree with TRBD2. The CDR3 has 15 amino acids. Germline assignment: CDR1 SGHVS and CDR2 FNYEAQ. The ends lost 4 bases at V and 3 bases at J; junction bases unmatched: 8. The CDR3 DNA reads TGTGCCAGCAGCTCACGCCGGGAGGGCGGCTACGAGCAGTACGTC. Translation: CASSSRREGGYEQYV.

V and J are TRBV6-2 or TRBV6-3 and TRBJ2-3, with D tentatively TRBD1 (5 bases). Germline V gene lookup returns CDR1 MNHEY and CDR2 SVGEGT. The V and J ends lost 4 bases and 2 bases respectively, with 13 bases between them. The CDR3 spans 15 residues. The CDR3 spells CASSSIGQDTDTQYF. CDR3 sequence (DNA): TGTGCCAGCAGTTCCATAGGACAAGACACAGATACGCAGTATTTT.

Details on this clonotype: Relative to the germline gene, one junction end is altered; a read error may explain this. In DNA form, the CDR3 reads TGTGCCAGCAGCTCCAGGACAGCTACAACTAACTATGGCTACATCTTC. Its translation is CASSSRTATTNYGYIF. V is TRBV12-3 or TRBV12-4 and J is TRBJ1-2; D is possibly TRBD1 (6 bases). The CDR3 is 16 residues long.

This clonotype was seen repeatedly, ten times or more. The J gene is TRBJ2-1, the V gene TRBV7-3; 9 nucleotides agree with TRBD1. Germline loops: CDR1 SGHTA, CDR2 FQGTGA. The CDR3 extends over 14 amino acids. Losses at the gene ends were 0 bases for V and 8 bases for J; bases not matched to a gene: 2. CDR3 amino acids: CASSLTTGGYEQFF. As DNA, the CDR3 is TGTGCCAGCAGCTTAACGACAGGGGGGTATGAGCAGTTCTTC.

There are a few counts of this clonotype. The chain is built from TRBV19 and TRBJ2-3, with TRBD2 matching 7 bases. V dropped 4 bases and J dropped 2; count of bases not matched to a gene: 9. Germline CDR1 and CDR2: LNHDA and SQIVND (reference sequence). The CDR3 is 16 residues long. The CDR3 sequence: CASSSDLAGHTDTQYF. The CDR3 bases are TGTGCCAGTAGTAGTGACTTAGCGGGCCACACAGATACGCAGTATTTT.

This clonotype appeared many times. The chain uses TRBV7-2 and TRBJ2-1; no clear D. Germline V lookup: CDR1 SGHTA, CDR2 FQGNSA. V was shortened by 0 bases and J by 4 bases, with 19 bases between the two germline ends. The CDR3 extends over 18 amino acids. CDR3 amino acids: CASSLAHNSRTRYNEQFF. The DNA for the CDR3 is TGTGCCAGCAGCTTAGCCCACAATAGCCGTACTCGGTACAATGAGCAGTTCTTC.

This rearrangement joins TRBV12-3 or TRBV12-4 to TRBJ2-1; 12 nucleotides line up with TRBD2. The CDR3 consists of 16 residues. Trimming cost V 5 bases and J 5 bases; bases outside gene matches: 7. DNA for the CDR3: TGTGCCAGCAGTGACGCTAGCGGGGGGGCCAACAATGAGCAGTTCTTC. It encodes CASSDASGGANNEQFF.

This clonotype showed up just a few times. The chain combines TRBV6-1 with TRBJ1-2, with 8 positions matching TRBD1. Germline assignment: CDR1 MNHNS and CDR2 SASEGT. V lost 10 bases and J lost 1; bases outside the gene matches: 11. There are 15 residues in the CDR3. The CDR3 DNA sequence: TGTGCCATCGACCCCGGACAGGGATTTAACTATGGCTACACCTTC. It yields the protein CAIDPGQGFNYGYTF.

This clonotype was seen a few times. V gene TRBV28 combines with J gene TRBJ1-2, with 8 positions matching TRBD1. Per the germline V gene, CDR1 is MDHEN and CDR2 is SYDVKM. CDR3 size: 15 residues. V lost 5 bases, J lost 0 bases, and 5 bases stayed unmatched. CDR3 region: CASSATGAANYGYTF. The CDR3 region has the DNA TGTGCCAGCAGTGCGACAGGGGCCGCTAACTATGGCTACACCTTC.

About this clonotype: The junction departs from germline at one end; a sequencing error may be responsible. V gene TRBV7-3 combines with J gene TRBJ2-3; TRBD1 is a possible D gene (7 bases). This CDR3 has 15 residues. The germline V gene encodes CDR1 SGHTA and CDR2 FQGTGA. The CDR3 region is CVSSLTGDRINTQYF. CDR3 sequence (DNA): TGTGTCAGCAGCTTAACGGGGGACAGAATTAATACGCAGTATTTT. The complete variable domain, with remaining parts taken from reference TRBV7-3 and TRBJ2-3, reads GAGVSQTPSNKVTEKGKYVELRCDPISGHTALYWYRQSLGQGPEFLIYFQGTGAADDSGLPNDRFFAVRPEGSVSTLKIQRTERGDSAVYLCVSSLTGDRINTQYFGPGTRLTVL.

DNA of the CDR3: TGTGCCAGCAGTTTCGGACAGGAAAACATTCAGTACTTC. It encodes CASSFGQENIQYF. The chain employs TRBV6-5 and TRBJ2-4; 7 bases fit TRBD1. CDR3 length equals 13 residues. Per germline, CDR1 MNHEY and CDR2 SVGAGI. Trimming took 4 bases from V and 5 from J; bases not matched to a gene: 2.

This clonotype was detected ten times or more. This chain joins TRBV12-3 or TRBV12-4 and TRBJ1-5; D might be TRBD1 (5 bases). CDR3 length: 13 residues. The V end lost 7 bases, the J end lost 2 bases, and 9 bases lay between the germline ends. Here the CDR3 reads CASTLTGNQPQHF. CDR3 coding DNA: TGTGCCAGCACCCTGACAGGCAATCAGCCCCAGCATTTT.

The CDR3 nucleotides are TGTGCCAGCAGCCAAGATCTGGGGGGGGCGCTTGGCTACACCTTC. Encoded protein: CASSQDLGGALGYTF. This chain connects TRBV3-1 to TRBJ1-2, with D perhaps matching TRBD1 (6 bases). V shed 0 bases and J shed 7 bases, with 15 bases lying between them. The germline gives CDR1 LGHDT, CDR2 YNNKEL (reference sequence). The CDR3 is 15 amino acids.

The rearrangement joins TRBV20-1 to TRBJ1-1; D not resolved. V gave up 3 bases and J gave up 0 bases, with 8 bases separating them. Germline V gives CDR1 DFQATT, CDR2 SNEGSKA (reference sequence). The CDR3 sequence is 13 residues long. CDR3 loop: CSASGRVNTEAFF. The CDR3 DNA reads as TGCAGTGCTAGCGGGCGGGTGAACACTGAAGCTTTCTTT.

This chain uses TRBV5-1 with TRBJ2-1; the D is unclear. Trimming took off 5 bases at V and 8 bases at J, with 11 bases between the two ends. In germline, CDR1 is SGHRS, CDR2 YFSETQ. This CDR3 contains 12 residues. CDR3 region: CASRDGRDEQFF. The CDR3 DNA follows: TGCGCCAGCAGGGACGGTAGGGATGAGCAGTTCTTC.

There are a few counts of this clonotype. This chain uses TRBV27 with TRBJ1-1; no reliable D call. V shed 7 bases and J shed 5 bases, with 14 bases lying between them. Germline lookup yields CDR1 MNHEY and CDR2 SMNVEV (reference sequence). CDR3 size: 13 residues. The CDR3 DNA reads TGTGCCAGCATGGGGTTGGGCGGGACTGAAGCTTTCTTT. Translation gives CASMGLGGTEAFF.

The chain uses TRBV5-1 and TRBJ1-6, with D hard to call. CDR3 length equals 19 residues. Germline V lookup: CDR1 SGHRS, CDR2 YFSETQ. V lost 0 bases, J lost 0 bases, and 16 bases lay in between. The CDR3 here is CASSLEAIDSSSYNSPLHF. CDR3 nucleotide sequence: TGCGCCAGCAGCTTGGAGGCAATAGATTCGAGCTCCTATAATTCACCCCTCCACTTT.

V is TRBV28 and J is TRBJ1-2, with D perhaps matching TRBD1 (5 bases). The germline gives CDR1 MDHEN, CDR2 SYDVKM. Trimming removed 6 bases from V and 5 bases from J, with 13 bases in between. The CDR3 spans 13 residues. This chain's CDR3 is CASSKGTVYGYTF. Here the CDR3 DNA reads TGTGCCAGCAGCAAAGGGACGGTATATGGCTACACCTTC.

This clonotype appeared a single time. The V and J genes are TRBV9 and TRBJ1-1; 10 bases are shared with TRBD1. V shed 4 bases, J shed 3 bases, and the junction held 9 bases outside the gene matches. This CDR3 region has 16 residues. Germline CDR1 reads SGDLS; CDR2 reads YYNGEE. CDR3 DNA sequence: TGTGCCAGCAGCACCCGGGACAGGGGACGGCACACTGAAGCTTTCTTT. It specifies CASSTRDRGRHTEAFF.